This T cell receptor beta chain was sequenced for a study of cytomegalovirus exposure and HLA in healthy donors. Across the whole study: There were 70 million to 95 million unique TCRs (from HLA-typed donors) in an early data release. Overall study results and limits: Three chains linked to CMV were shown in vitro to be specific for CMV antigens. Follow-up analysis later connected one missense variant in DCLRE1C with trimming of TCR beta V- and J-genes.

The study ran its PCR with 60 Vbeta and 13 Jbeta primers. Here immunoSEQ multiplex PCR was the method, and the copy in TCRdb shows in-frame clones only, minus some. The repertoire holds around 200,000 clones, with approximately 79% as singletons. Healthy bone marrow donors formed the donor group. Comment on this clone: Antigen specificity is unknown.

The clonotype originates from a male donor in good health and CMV-seronegative. Sequences were obtained from PBMCs.

CDR3 nucleotide sequence: TGTGCCAGCAGCTACAGGGGGAATAGTGGAAACACCATATATTTT. It translates to CASSYRGNSGNTIYF. V usage is TRBV28 and J usage is TRBJ1-3, with 8 bases fitting TRBD1. CDR3 size: 15 residues. The ends lost 6 bases at V and 3 bases at J; junction bases unmatched: 7. The germline V gene has CDR1 MDHEN and CDR2 SYDVKM.